This T cell receptor beta chain was recovered during a study of blood T cell repertoires in COVID-19 (TCRdb year 2020). About the full investigation: Samples from collaborators originated in the United States, Italy and Spain and spanned both the acute and convalescent phases of COVID-19. The material from the prospective study consisted of cDNA or gDNA derived from T cells, B-cell-depleted T cells, or PBMCs. Deeply sampled blood TCRbeta repertoires from subjects exposed to, actively infected with, or recovered from COVID-19 were included in the dataset. The repertoires were made available in a free public database intended to serve as a resource for research on the immune response to SARS-CoV-2. The samples were drawn from two sources: the first 160 participants of the ongoing ImmuneRACE study, and about 1,300 subjects contributed by 6 global collaborators. The sample metadata nearly always contained a de-identified subject ID, COVID-19 status, age in years and sex. Where HLA class I and class II types were available, the types were taken from metadata supplied by the sample provider, not from assay-based typing. Paper-wide results and their limitations: The quantity of clinical and demographic metadata differed by source and by participant and was supplied without curation.

This clone was counted a single time. It has no known antigen specificity. Base-call qualities are not available, and no considerably larger clone is one nucleotide away. Another Seattle source contributed samples from volunteer blood donors who had recovered from COVID-19. Each collaborating institution followed its own protocols to collect whole blood in K2EDTA tubes. Collaborator samples were shipped for TCRbeta analysis as frozen whole blood, isolated PBMCs, or DNA extracted from either sample type. TCRbeta CDR3 regions were amplified from genomic DNA by means of the immunoSEQ Assay, a bias-controlled multiplex PCR. The study's own analysis went as follows. Within the assay, amplification of reference gene primers was used to estimate how many nucleated cells each sample contained. To quantify the absolute abundance of each unique TCRbeta CDR3 rearrangement, sequence reads were collapsed and filtered. For each sample, productive Simpson clonality was calculated as the square root of Simpson's diversity index across productive rearrangements. The table was pulled from immuneACCESS by TCRdb, which kept in-frame rearrangements only. Such tables lose some clones; where checked, under half of the loss comes from unresolved V genes, and the rest has no known cause. V and J calls and clone size are those listed in that table; D and trimming were worked out from the DNA. The sample table lists some 300,000 clones, approximately 89% of them with a count of one. Together, the top ten hold about 7% of the sample.

Sequences SQVTM (CDR1) and ANQGSEA (CDR2) are obtained from the germline V gene. Reading from cysteine to phenylalanine, the CDR3 counts 12 amino acids. The kept DNA is CDR3 alone, 36 bases in frame from the first base. V gives up 3 bases and J gives up 1 base, and the segment between their germline ends measures 5 bases. The rearrangement joined TRBV29-1 to TRBJ2-3; the D segment could be TRBD1, given 5 matching bases. This clonotype was obtained from a woman between 25 and 40 years old who had recovered from COVID-19. Sequences were obtained from peripheral blood. The CDR3 has the sequence CSVDRGTDTQYF. Read as DNA, the sequence is TGCAGCGTTGACAGGGGCACAGATACGCAGTATTTT.